This T cell receptor (beta chain) was identified during a study of CD8 T cells in ankylosing spondylitis. General study results and limits: About 8 highly homologous variants made up a TCR beta motif, and this motif appeared characteristic of ankylosing spondylitis blood. Researchers reportedly found disease-linked clones significantly enriched in matched ankylosing spondylitis synovial fluid. Some of the motif variants had earlier been found in reactive arthritis patients' fluid and blood.

The authors made TCR beta libraries by quantitative 5'-RACE with molecular barcodes. TCRdb ran MiXCR on the 5' RACE reads and lists one entry per CDR3 protein. This table has 230,000 or so distinct CDR3 sequences, about a sixth appearing once. A note on this clonotype: Its specificity is not known.

The V and J ends lost 3 bases and 3 bases, in that order; junction bases with no gene match: 10. The CDR3 sequence is 17 residues long. V and J are TRBV12-3 or TRBV12-4 and TRBJ1-4, with TRBD1 matching 7 bases. The specimen sequenced was blood, either unsorted or a sorted T cell fraction (not recorded which). The clonotype originates from a male donor with ankylosing spondylitis or in good health (not recorded which). CDR3 residues: CASSFRPDRIANEKLFF. The CDR3 DNA reads as TGTGCCAGCAGTTTTCGTCCGGACAGGATTGCTAATGAAAAACTGTTTTTT.